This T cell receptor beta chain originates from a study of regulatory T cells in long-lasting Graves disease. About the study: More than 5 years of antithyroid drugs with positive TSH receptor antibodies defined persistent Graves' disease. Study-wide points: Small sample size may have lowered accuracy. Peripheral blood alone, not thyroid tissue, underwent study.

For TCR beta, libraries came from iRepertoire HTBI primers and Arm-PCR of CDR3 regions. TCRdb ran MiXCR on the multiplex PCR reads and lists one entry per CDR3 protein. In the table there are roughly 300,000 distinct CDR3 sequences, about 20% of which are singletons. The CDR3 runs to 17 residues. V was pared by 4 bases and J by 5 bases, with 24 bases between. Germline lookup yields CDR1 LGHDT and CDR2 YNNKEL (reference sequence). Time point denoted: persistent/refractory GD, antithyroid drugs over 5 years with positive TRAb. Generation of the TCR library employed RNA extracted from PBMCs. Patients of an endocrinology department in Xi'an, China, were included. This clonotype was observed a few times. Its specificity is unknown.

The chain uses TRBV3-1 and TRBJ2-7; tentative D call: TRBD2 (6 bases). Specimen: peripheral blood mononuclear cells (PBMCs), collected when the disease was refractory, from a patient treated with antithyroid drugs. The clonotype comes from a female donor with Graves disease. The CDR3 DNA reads TGTGCCAGCAGCCCGTCAGCCGGACTATATCTTTGGCACGAGCAGTACTTC. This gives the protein CASSPSAGLYLWHEQYF.